This T cell receptor (beta chain) was identified in a study of blood T cell repertoires in COVID-19. Across the study: There were acute and convalescent COVID-19 samples, and they came from the United States, Italy and Spain. PBMCs, B-cell-depleted T cells, or T cells were the source of the cDNA or gDNA that made up the material.

Per the authors' pipeline: Amplification from reference gene primers served as the basis for estimated nucleated cell counts. TCRdb's copy holds only in-frame clones and misses some; the assay was immunoSEQ multiplex PCR. V and J calls plus clone size are reproduced from that table; the DNA served to infer D and trimming. The table lists roughly 410,000 clones, around 87% of them singletons, with 2% to 2.5% in the top ten. Followed over time, Seattle patients had been enrolled while infection was active. Germline assignment: CDR1 SGHNT and CDR2 YYREEE (reference sequence). There are 15 residues in the CDR3. The ends lost 4 bases at V and 2 bases at J; junction bases unmatched: 6.

Sequenced sample: peripheral blood. This clonotype originated in a woman aged 60 to 75 with COVID-19, enrolled during active disease. The V call is TRBV5-4, the J call TRBJ2-7, with TRBD1 identical over 10 bases. This CDR3 is CASSPRTGGTYEQYF. The CDR3 DNA reads as TGTGCCAGCAGCCCCAGGACAGGGGGAACCTACGAGCAGTACTTC. The variable domain in full, with the rest retrieved from reference TRBV5-4 and TRBJ2-7, is ETGVTQSPTHLIKTRGQQVTLRCSSQSGHNTVSWYQQALGQGPQFIFQYYREEENGRGNFPPRFSGLQFPNYSSELNVNALELDDSALYLCASSPRTGGTYEQYFGPGTRLTVT.